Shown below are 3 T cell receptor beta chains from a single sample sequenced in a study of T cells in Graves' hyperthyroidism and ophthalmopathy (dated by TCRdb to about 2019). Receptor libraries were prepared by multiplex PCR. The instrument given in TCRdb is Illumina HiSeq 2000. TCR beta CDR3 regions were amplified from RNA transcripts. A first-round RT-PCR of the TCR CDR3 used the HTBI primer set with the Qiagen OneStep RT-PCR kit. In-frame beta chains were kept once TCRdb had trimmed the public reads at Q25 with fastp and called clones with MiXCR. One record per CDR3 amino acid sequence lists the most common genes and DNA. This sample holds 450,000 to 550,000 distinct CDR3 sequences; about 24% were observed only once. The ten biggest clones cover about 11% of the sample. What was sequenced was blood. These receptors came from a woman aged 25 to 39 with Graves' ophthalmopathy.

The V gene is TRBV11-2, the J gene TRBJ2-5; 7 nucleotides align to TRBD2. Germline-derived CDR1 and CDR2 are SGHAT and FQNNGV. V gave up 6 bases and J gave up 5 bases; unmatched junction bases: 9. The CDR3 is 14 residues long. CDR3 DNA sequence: TGTGCCAGCAGTTCGACTAGCCAGAGGGAGACCCAGTACTTC. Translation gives CASSSTSQRETQYF.

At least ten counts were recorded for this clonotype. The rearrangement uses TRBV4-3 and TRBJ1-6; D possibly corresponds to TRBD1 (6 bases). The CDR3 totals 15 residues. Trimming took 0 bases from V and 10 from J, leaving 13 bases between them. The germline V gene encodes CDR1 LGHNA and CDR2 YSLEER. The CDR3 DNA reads TGCGCCAGCAGCCAAGATCAGGGGACGGGGTCACCCCTCCACTTT. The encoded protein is CASSQDQGTGSPLHF.

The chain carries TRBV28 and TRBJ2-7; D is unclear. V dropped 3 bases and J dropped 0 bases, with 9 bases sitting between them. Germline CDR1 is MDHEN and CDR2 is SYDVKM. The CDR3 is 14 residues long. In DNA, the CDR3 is TGTGCCAGCAGTTTTGCAGCCATCTCCTACGAGCAGTACTTC. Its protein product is CASSFAAISYEQYF.